Each of the 21 T cell receptor beta chains below was sequenced from the same sample in a study of T cells after posttransplantation cyclophosphamide. A marrow graft followed busulfan-fludarabine conditioning, with cyclophosphamide on days +3 and +4. Libraries were prepared by immunoSEQ multiplex PCR; TCRdb keeps only in-frame clonotypes and omits some of them. The data hold roughly 1,400 clones, with roughly three quarters observed a single time. The sequencing used CD4+ T cells sorted from PBMCs, collected approximately 230 days after allogeneic stem cell transplant with posttransplant cyclophosphamide. Every receptor here comes from a female patient over 55 who received an allogeneic stem cell transplant from an unrelated donor, was CMV-positive, and had acute GVHD only. The T cells may come from the graft donor.

The V and J genes are TRBV5-1 and TRBJ2-1, with TRBD2 matching over 14 bases. CDR1 and CDR2 from the germline V gene are SGHRS and YFSETQ. J lost 6 bases, V lost 0 bases, and 5 bases had no gene match. The CDR3 extends over 17 amino acids. The CDR3 coding sequence is TGCGCCAGCAGCTTGGGACTAGCGGGGGGGCTTGCCAATGAGCAGTTCTTC. It translates to CASSLGLAGGLANEQFF. Using reference TRBV5-1 and TRBJ2-1 for the parts outside the CDR3, the full variable domain is KAGVTQTPRYLIKTRGQQVTLSCSPISGHRSVSWYQQTPGQGLQFLFEYFSETQRNKGNFPGRFSGRQFSNSRSEMNVSTLELGDSALYLCASSLGLAGGLANEQFFGPGTRLTVL.

CDR3 nucleotides: TGCGCCAGCAGCCTTAGCGGAAGAACCTCCTACGAGCAGTACTTC. Its protein is CASSLSGRTSYEQYF. The chain joins TRBV5-1 to TRBJ2-7, with a tentative D call TRBD2 (6 bases). This CDR3 contains 15 residues. Trimming pared 4 bases from V and 0 bases from J, leaving 14 bases between. The germline CDR1 and CDR2 sequences are SGHRS and YFSETQ.

This chain connects TRBV28 to TRBJ2-4, with D perhaps matching TRBD2 (5 bases). Looked up from germline, CDR1 is MDHEN and CDR2 is SYDVKM. The CDR3 is made up of 15 amino acids. V gave up 7 bases and J gave up 3 bases, with 16 bases separating them. This chain's CDR3 is CASMGSGDHKNIQYF. The CDR3 region has the DNA TGTGCCAGCATGGGAAGCGGAGACCACAAAAACATTCAGTACTTC. Looking up the rest from reference TRBV28 and TRBJ2-4 gives the full variable domain: DVKVTQSSRYLVKRTGEKVFLECVQDMDHENMFWYRQDPGLGLRLIYFSYDVKMKEKGDIPEGYSVSREKKERFSLILESASTNQTSMYLCASMGSGDHKNIQYFGAGTRLSVL.

The chain recombines TRBV28 with TRBJ2-7, with TRBD1 identical over 7 bases. This CDR3 has 14 residues. V gave up 2 bases and J gave up 3 bases; unmatched junction bases: 4. From germline, CDR1 is MDHEN and CDR2 SYDVKM. CDR3 region: CASSLADRDYEQYF. The CDR3 bases are TGTGCCAGCAGTTTAGCAGACAGGGACTACGAGCAGTACTTC.

This clone was picked up one time. The genes are TRBV5-1 and TRBJ2-5, with a weak D call TRBD1 (5 bases). Trimming stripped 1 base from V and 1 base from J, with 8 bases between. Germline CDR1 reads SGHRS; CDR2 reads YFSETQ. The CDR3 extends over 14 amino acids. CDR3 protein: CASSLTGTQETQYF. DNA for the CDR3: TGCGCCAGCAGCTTGACAGGCACCCAAGAGACCCAGTACTTC. The full variable domain, with the rest looked up from reference TRBV5-1 and TRBJ2-5, is KAGVTQTPRYLIKTRGQQVTLSCSPISGHRSVSWYQQTPGQGLQFLFEYFSETQRNKGNFPGRFSGRQFSNSRSEMNVSTLELGDSALYLCASSLTGTQETQYFGPGTRLLVL.

The chain is built from TRBV4-3 and TRBJ2-2; no firm D call. Germline lookup yields CDR1 LGHNA and CDR2 YSLEER. The CDR3 contains 15 residues. V was trimmed by 0 bases and J by 2 bases, leaving 7 bases between them. CDR3 sequence (DNA): TGCGCCAGCAGCCAAGATCGAGTCAACACCGGGGAGCTGTTTTTT. Protein sequence: CASSQDRVNTGELFF.

This clone occurred once. The genes are TRBV29-1 and TRBJ2-1; 8 nucleotides agree with TRBD2. The CDR3 has 15 residues. V lost 5 bases to trimming and J lost 2 bases; unmatched junction nucleotides: 8. Germline V gives CDR1 SQVTM, CDR2 ANQGSEA. CDR3 coding DNA: TGCAGCGTTCGTGAAAAACTAGCGGCCTACAATGAGCAGTTCTTC. Its translation: CSVREKLAAYNEQFF.

The rearrangement joins TRBV5-4 to TRBJ1-2; TRBD1 matches 10 bases. The ends lost 4 bases at V and 6 bases at J; junction bases unmatched: 3. The CDR3 has 13 residues. Germline loops: CDR1 SGHNT, CDR2 YYREEE (reference sequence). The CDR3 coding sequence is TGTGCCAGCAGCCCGACAGGGGGCGATGGCTACACCTTC. This gives the protein CASSPTGGDGYTF.

This CDR3 is CASSFWTGVRDTQYF. CDR3 coding DNA: TGTGCCAGCAGCTTTTGGACAGGGGTTAGGGATACGCAGTATTTT. This chain joins TRBV5-5 and TRBJ2-3; 9 bases are a match to TRBD1. The germline gives CDR1 SGHKS, CDR2 YYEKEE (reference sequence). The V gene end was trimmed by 2 bases and the J gene end by 6 bases; junction bases not matched to a gene: 7. This CDR3 contains 15 residues.

The CDR3 nucleotides read TGCGCCAGCAGCTTGGAACTGCCGGGACTAGCGGAGCAGTACTTC. It is translated as CASSLELPGLAEQYF. V usage is TRBV5-1 and J usage is TRBJ2-7; TRBD2 agrees at 10 bases. Germline lookup yields CDR1 SGHRS and CDR2 YFSETQ. V trimming: 0 bases; J trimming: 7 bases; junction bases outside the gene matches: 7. The CDR3 sequence is 15 residues long.

The rearrangement joins TRBV10-3 to TRBJ2-7; D call uncertain. V was shortened by 3 bases and J by 0 bases, with 15 bases between the two germline ends. The CDR3 is 16 amino acids. Germline-derived CDR1 and CDR2 are ENHRY and SYGVKD. The CDR3 region is CAISDRGSASSYEQYF. CDR3 coding DNA: TGTGCCATCAGTGATCGTGGATCCGCTAGCTCCTACGAGCAGTACTTC.

In nucleotides, the CDR3 is TGCGCCAGCAGCCAGGGGAGGGGCTGGACAGATACGCAGTATTTT. This sequence encodes CASSQGRGWTDTQYF. The chain employs TRBV4-3 and TRBJ2-3, with TRBD2 identical over 7 bases. Germline trimming cut 3 bases from V and 3 bases from J; bases unmatched to any gene: 6. This CDR3 has 15 amino acids. Per the germline V gene, CDR1 is LGHNA and CDR2 is YSLEER.

This clone was detected a few times. The chain employs TRBV4-3 and TRBJ1-3; the D gene is possibly TRBD1 (6 bases). The germline V gene has CDR1 LGHNA and CDR2 YSLEER. This CDR3 is built from 16 residues. The V and J ends lost 0 bases and 1 base respectively, with 10 bases between them. The CDR3 nucleotides are TGCGCCAGCAGCCAAGATCGGGGGGCATCTGGAAACACCATATATTTT. Amino acid sequence: CASSQDRGASGNTIYF.

This chain joins TRBV27 and TRBJ1-5, with 9 bases that match TRBD1. The CDR3 is 14 residues long. The V gene's germline CDR1 is MNHEY and CDR2 SMNVEV (reference sequence). Trimming removed 3 bases from V and 6 bases from J; junction bases left unmatched: 3. As DNA, the CDR3 is TGTGCCAGCAGTTTCGACAGGGGGTTTCAGCCCCAGCATTTT. Its protein product is CASSFDRGFQPQHF.

The chain links TRBV5-1 to TRBJ2-1; D possibly corresponds to TRBD2 (7 bases). Germline-derived CDR1 and CDR2 are SGHRS and YFSETQ. CDR3 length: 14 residues. The V end was cut by 0 bases, the J end by 9 bases, with 13 bases between. The CDR3 sequence is CASSLDGGATEQFF. For the CDR3, the DNA is TGCGCCAGCAGCTTGGATGGGGGGGCCACTGAGCAGTTCTTC.

The rearrangement uses TRBV5-4 and TRBJ1-1, with a tentative D call TRBD1 (5 bases). The germline gives CDR1 SGHNT, CDR2 YYREEE (reference sequence). This CDR3 is 15 amino acids long. V was shortened by 0 bases and J by 1 base, with 10 bases between the two germline ends. This chain's CDR3 is CASSLDWGRNTEAFF. CDR3 bases: TGTGCCAGCAGCTTGGACTGGGGCAGGAACACTGAAGCTTTCTTT.

The chain is built from TRBV7-9 and TRBJ2-3; TRBD2 aligns across 9 bases. The germline V gene has CDR1 SEHNR and CDR2 FQNEAQ (reference sequence). J was trimmed by 6 bases and V by 4 bases; bases with no gene match: 8. The CDR3 covers 15 residues. CDR3 bases: TGTGCCAGCAGCTCATCAGCGGGAGGCCGTGATACGCAGTATTTT. Translated, it gives CASSSSAGGRDTQYF.

The chain joins TRBV27 to TRBJ1-3; D might be TRBD1 (5 bases). V dropped 6 bases and J dropped 0 bases, with 12 bases sitting between them. Germline V gene lookup returns CDR1 MNHEY and CDR2 SMNVEV (reference sequence). The CDR3 has 15 residues. The DNA for the CDR3 is TGTGCCAGCAGAGAGACAGTGGCCTCTGGAAACACCATATATTTT. The encoded protein is CASRETVASGNTIYF.

The chain combines TRBV7-9 with TRBJ2-2; 11 bases are a match to TRBD2. The germline V gene has CDR1 SEHNR and CDR2 FQNEAQ (reference sequence). V trimming: 10 bases; J trimming: 4 bases; junction bases outside the gene matches: 5. The CDR3 has 14 amino acids. The DNA of the CDR3 is TGTGCCATCACGGGGACTAGCGGCACCGGGGAGCTGTTTTTT. Its protein product is CAITGTSGTGELFF.

This clone was seen only a few times. J is TRBJ1-4 and V is TRBV28, with 9 nucleotides matching TRBD1. The length of the CDR3 is 16 residues. J was trimmed by 2 bases and V by 9 bases; bases with no gene match: 10. The germline V gene has CDR1 MDHEN and CDR2 SYDVKM. The CDR3 nucleotides are TGTGCCAGTTTGAACAGGGGGCTCTCCACTAATGAAAAACTGTTTTTT. Translation: CASLNRGLSTNEKLFF.

The chain joins TRBV11-2 to TRBJ2-4; 9 bases are shared with TRBD1. With 4 bases clipped from V and 9 bases from J, the junction kept 4 bases outside the gene matches. Germline values: CDR1 SGHAT, CDR2 FQNNGV. There are 13 residues in the CDR3. The CDR3 region has the DNA TGTGCCAGCAGCTCGGACAGGGGAAGCATTCAGTACTTC. Translation gives CASSSDRGSIQYF.